These 27 T cell receptor beta chains originate from one sample sequenced in a study of blood T cell repertoires in COVID-19. Sequenced by immunoSEQ multiplex PCR; TCRdb stores in-frame clones only, minus some. The data hold hundreds of thousands of clones, with 83% observed a single time. Sequenced material: PBMCs or T cells enriched from blood (not recorded which). These receptors were taken from a middle-aged woman who had been exposed to COVID-19.

In DNA form, the CDR3 reads TGTGCCAGCAGTGAAGCGTCAGGGGGTACCTATGGCTACACCTTC. Translating it yields CASSEASGGTYGYTF. V usage is TRBV6-1 and J usage is TRBJ1-2; 7 bases fit TRBD1. The V and J ends lost 0 bases and 4 bases, in that order; junction bases with no gene match: 5. CDR3 length: 15 amino acids. Germline loops: CDR1 MNHNS, CDR2 SASEGT.

This rearrangement joins TRBV2 to TRBJ2-5; perhaps TRBD2 as D (6 bases). The V end was cut by 10 bases, the J end by 0 bases, with 15 bases between. The germline gives CDR1 SNHLY, CDR2 FYNNEI. CDR3 length: 14 amino acids. The CDR3 DNA reads TGTGCCACTAGGTCCAGCGGGTACCAAGAGACCCAGTACTTC. It yields the protein CATRSSGYQETQYF. The whole variable domain, remainder taken from reference TRBV2 and TRBJ2-5, is EPEVTQTPSHQVTQMGQEVILRCVPISNHLYFYWYRQILGQKVEFLVSFYNNEISEKSEIFDDQFSVERPDGSNFTLKIRSTKLEDSAMYFCATRSSGYQETQYFGPGTRLLVL.

This chain uses TRBV23-1 with TRBJ2-3, with D tentatively TRBD2 (5 bases). TRBV23-1 is an open reading frame whose function is uncertain. The CDR3 contains 17 residues. V was pared by 4 bases and J by 2 bases, with 19 bases between. The CDR3 sequence is CASSRLEDLRITDTQYF. In nucleotides, the CDR3 is TGCGCCAGCAGTCGTTTAGAGGACTTGCGGATCACAGATACGCAGTATTTT.

This chain uses TRBV5-1 with TRBJ2-3; perhaps TRBD1 as D (6 bases). This CDR3 has 15 residues. The V gene lost 0 bases and the J gene lost 6 bases, with 14 bases spanning the gap. Germline assignment: CDR1 SGHRS and CDR2 YFSETQ. The CDR3 region is CASSLGQEWADTQYF. CDR3 coding DNA: TGCGCCAGCAGCTTGGGACAGGAGTGGGCGGATACGCAGTATTTT.

This clone was detected only once. The V call is TRBV7-9, the J call TRBJ1-2; no reliable D call. Trimming stripped 6 bases from V and 8 bases from J, with 19 bases between. The CDR3 runs to 14 residues. Germline CDR1 reads SEHNR; CDR2 reads FQNEAQ (reference sequence). CDR3 amino acids: CASRPRRQAGGYTF. In nucleotides, the CDR3 is TGTGCCAGCAGACCCCGTCGGCAGGCCGGCGGCTACACCTTC.

This chain connects TRBV19 to TRBJ2-1; D remains ambiguous. Trimming took 3 bases from V and 0 from J, leaving 9 bases between them. This CDR3 has 15 residues. Germline loops: CDR1 LNHDA, CDR2 SQIVND (reference sequence). The DNA for the CDR3 is TGTGCCAGTAGTATGGGCCCGAGCTCCTACAATGAGCAGTTCTTC. Translation gives CASSMGPSSYNEQFF.

V and J are TRBV7-2 and TRBJ2-5; 8 bases fit TRBD1. Germline V gives CDR1 SGHTA, CDR2 FQGNSA. J lost 6 bases, V lost 1 base, and 7 bases had no gene match. CDR3 size: 15 residues. CDR3 region: CASSLGGQARKTQYF. CDR3 nucleotide sequence: TGTGCCAGCAGCTTAGGGGGACAGGCCCGGAAGACCCAGTACTTC.

This chain uses TRBV18 with TRBJ1-4, with D unresolved. V dropped 2 bases and J dropped 5 bases, with 6 bases sitting between them. This CDR3 contains 13 residues. CDR1 and CDR2 from the germline V gene are KGHSH and LQKENI. CDR3 in amino acids: CASSPGPNEKLFF. CDR3 bases: TGTGCCAGCTCACCAGGGCCGAATGAAAAACTGTTTTTT.

The V gene is TRBV4-1, the J gene TRBJ2-4, with 12 bases lining up with TRBD2. After removal of 2 bases from V and 8 bases from J, the junction contained 4 bases not matched to a gene. This CDR3 is built from 15 residues. Germline values: CDR1 MGHRA, CDR2 YSYEKL. CDR3 sequence reads: CASSQLAGGRYIQYF. CDR3 nucleotide sequence: TGCGCCAGCAGCCAACTAGCGGGGGGGCGGTACATTCAGTACTTC.

The rearrangement links TRBV6-1 to TRBJ1-4; D perhaps matches TRBD1 (5 bases). The CDR3 is 16 amino acids. Germline V lookup: CDR1 MNHNS, CDR2 SASEGT. The ends were cut back, 0 bases at V and 7 bases at J, with 15 bases in the middle. The CDR3 region is CASSEAYGGGLEKLFF. As DNA, the CDR3 is TGTGCCAGCAGTGAAGCCTACGGGGGAGGACTTGAAAAACTGTTTTTT.

This clone was detected only once. The chain carries TRBV9 and TRBJ2-7; the match to TRBD2 covers 9 bases. J gave up 4 bases and V 4 bases, and 6 bases lay outside the gene matches. The germline CDR1 and CDR2 sequences are SGDLS and YYNGEE. This CDR3 contains 14 residues. The CDR3 region is CASSLGTSTYEQYF. For the CDR3, the DNA is TGTGCCAGCAGCCTCGGGACTAGCACATACGAGCAGTACTTC.

J is TRBJ2-1 and V is TRBV6-2 or TRBV6-3; D is uncertain. Trimming shortened V by 1 base and J by 8 bases, and 15 bases separated the two germline ends. Germline CDR1 and CDR2: MNHEY and SVGEGT. The CDR3 is made up of 15 amino acids. The CDR3 DNA reads TGTGCCAGCAGTTACTGGGCCCTAAACTCCGATGAGCAGTTCTTC. Translation gives CASSYWALNSDEQFF.

The genes are TRBV29-1 and TRBJ1-2, with D possibly matching TRBD1 (5 bases). The CDR3 has 17 residues. Deletions cut 0 bases from V and 4 bases from J, with 21 bases between. The germline CDR1 and CDR2 sequences are SQVTM and ANQGSEA. The DNA for the CDR3 is TGCAGCGTTGAAGATCTATACAGGCCCGCTGATCTCTATGGCTACACCTTC. Encoded protein: CSVEDLYRPADLYGYTF.

The gene calls are TRBV2 and TRBJ1-1, with a tentative D call TRBD1 (5 bases). In germline, CDR1 is SNHLY, CDR2 FYNNEI. The V end was cut by 6 bases, the J end by 1 base, with 12 bases between. The length of the CDR3 is 14 residues. In nucleotides, the CDR3 is TGTGCCAGCAGATTACAGGTAGCGAACACTGAAGCTTTCTTT. Translation: CASRLQVANTEAFF.

This CDR3 is CASQKDIGNQPQHF. The CDR3 DNA follows: TGCGCCAGCCAAAAAGACATAGGCAATCAGCCCCAGCATTTT. V and J are TRBV5-1 and TRBJ1-5; no reliable D call. The CDR3 is 14 amino acids. The V end was cut by 7 bases, the J end by 2 bases, with 13 bases between. Per the germline V gene, CDR1 is SGHRS and CDR2 is YFSETQ.

The CDR3 nucleotides are TGTGCCAGCAGCTTAGTAGCGGGGGGCCCGAGCTCCTACAATGAGCAGTTCTTC. The encoded protein is CASSLVAGGPSSYNEQFF. This chain connects TRBV7-6 to TRBJ2-1; 10 bases match TRBD2. The CDR3 is 18 amino acids. J lost 0 bases, V lost 1 base, and 6 bases had no gene match. Per germline, CDR1 SGHVS and CDR2 FNYEAQ.

The rearrangement joins TRBV5-1 to TRBJ2-5, with D tentatively TRBD1 (5 bases). V was shortened by 2 bases and J by 9 bases, with 8 bases between the two germline ends. CDR3 length equals 11 residues. Germline-derived CDR1 and CDR2 are SGHRS and YFSETQ. The CDR3 region has the DNA TGCGCCAGCAGCTTAGAAGGGGCCCAGTACTTC. This sequence encodes CASSLEGAQYF.

V and J are TRBV5-1 and TRBJ1-1, with D possibly TRBD1 on 5 matching bases. V lost 0 bases and J lost 11, with 14 bases in between. CDR1 is SGHRS, CDR2 YFSETQ, per germline. This CDR3 region has 13 residues. Here the CDR3 DNA reads TGCGCCAGCAGCTTGGGGGGCGCAGAGGCCGCTTTCTTT. Residues: CASSLGGAEAAFF.

This chain uses TRBV18 with TRBJ1-5, with D possibly being TRBD1 (5 bases). Germline CDR1 is KGHSH and CDR2 is LQKENI. Trimming left V 3 bases short and J 0 bases short, with 15 bases between. CDR3 length: 17 amino acids. CDR3: CASSPRGGPNSNQPQHF. CDR3 sequence (DNA): TGTGCCAGCTCACCCCGCGGGGGACCAAATAGCAATCAGCCCCAGCATTTT.

The CDR3 DNA follows: TGTGCCAGCAGCGTAGGGGGGACAGGGGGCTTAGAGACCCAGTACTTC. It codes for CASSVGGTGGLETQYF. This chain joins TRBV9 and TRBJ2-5, with 12 bases lining up with TRBD1. This CDR3 is 16 amino acids long. The trim removed 0 bases at V and 4 bases at J, leaving 4 bases unmatched. CDR1 SGDLS and CDR2 YYNGEE come from the germline V gene.

The chain combines TRBV5-5 with TRBJ2-2; TRBD1 might be the D (7 bases). Trimming stripped 1 base from V and 4 bases from J, with 11 bases between. The CDR3 has 15 amino acids. Germline CDR1 reads SGHKS; CDR2 reads YYEKEE (reference sequence). The CDR3 here is CASSLNQGGTGELFF. Here the CDR3 DNA reads TGTGCCAGCAGCTTGAACCAGGGGGGCACCGGGGAGCTGTTTTTT.

The chain employs TRBV11-3 and TRBJ1-1; possibly TRBD1 for D (5 bases). Trimming removed 7 bases at V and 4 bases at J, with 22 bases between. Germline values: CDR1 SGHNT, CDR2 YENEEA. This CDR3 has 16 residues. The CDR3 is CASISGPGWLSTEAFF. The DNA for the CDR3 is TGTGCCAGCATTTCCGGTCCAGGGTGGCTTAGCACTGAAGCTTTCTTT.

The rearrangement links TRBV10-3 to TRBJ2-5; 7 bases line up with TRBD1. Germline CDR1 reads ENHRY; CDR2 reads SYGVKD. This CDR3 spans 12 amino acids. V was clipped by 5 bases and J by 10 bases; unmatched bases: 7. The CDR3 spells CAISMTGSDQYF. CDR3 DNA: TGTGCCATCAGTATGACAGGGTCGGACCAGTACTTC.

The chain combines TRBV7-9 with TRBJ2-5, with 8 bases lining up with TRBD2. The CDR3 sequence is 15 residues long. Germline assignment: CDR1 SEHNR and CDR2 FQNEAQ (reference sequence). J was trimmed by 1 base and V by 4 bases; bases with no gene match: 5. CDR3 sequence reads: CASSSTGLAQETQYF. CDR3 bases: TGTGCCAGCAGCTCTACCGGACTAGCCCAAGAGACCCAGTACTTC.

V usage is TRBV7-9 and J usage is TRBJ2-7; D possibly corresponds to TRBD1 (6 bases). This CDR3 has 16 amino acids. The V and J ends lost 1 base and 5 bases respectively, with 18 bases between them. Germline V gene data show CDR1 as SEHNR and CDR2 as FQNEAQ (reference sequence). The CDR3 nucleotides are TGTGCCAGCAGCTTAGGGGGAAGGACAGTAGGTAACGAGCAGTACTTC. Translation: CASSLGGRTVGNEQYF.

This chain uses TRBV27 with TRBJ1-1; TRBD1 agrees at 7 bases. With V trimmed by 3 bases and J by 5 bases, 6 bases remained unmatched. Per the germline V gene, CDR1 is MNHEY and CDR2 is SMNVEV (reference sequence). This CDR3 contains 14 residues. CDR3 amino acids: CASSFSTGRTEAFF. As DNA, the CDR3 is TGTGCCAGCAGTTTCTCGACAGGGCGGACTGAAGCTTTCTTT.

About this clone itself: One end of the junction does not line up with germline, which may come from a read error. The chain carries TRBV28 and TRBJ1-4, with D possibly being TRBD1 (5 bases). Per germline, CDR1 MDHEN and CDR2 SYDVKM. CDR3 length equals 15 residues. The CDR3 coding sequence is TGTGCCAGCAGTTTGCCCAGGGCCATGAATGAAAAGCTGTTTTTT. This gives the protein CASSLPRAMNEKLFF.